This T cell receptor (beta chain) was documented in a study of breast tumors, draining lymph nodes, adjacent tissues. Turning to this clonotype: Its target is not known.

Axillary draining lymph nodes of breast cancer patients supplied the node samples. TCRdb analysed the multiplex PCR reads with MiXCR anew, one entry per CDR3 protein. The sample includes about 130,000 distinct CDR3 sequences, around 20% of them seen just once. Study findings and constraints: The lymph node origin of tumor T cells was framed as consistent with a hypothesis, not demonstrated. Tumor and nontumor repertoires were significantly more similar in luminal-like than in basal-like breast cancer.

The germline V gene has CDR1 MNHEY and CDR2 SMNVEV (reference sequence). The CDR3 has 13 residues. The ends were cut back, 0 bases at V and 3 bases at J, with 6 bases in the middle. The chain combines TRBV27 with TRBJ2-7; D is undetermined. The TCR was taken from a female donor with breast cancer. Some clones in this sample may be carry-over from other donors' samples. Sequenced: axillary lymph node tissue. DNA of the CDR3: TGTGCCAGCAGTTTATCTAGGGTCTACGAGCAGTACTTC. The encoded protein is CASSLSRVYEQYF.